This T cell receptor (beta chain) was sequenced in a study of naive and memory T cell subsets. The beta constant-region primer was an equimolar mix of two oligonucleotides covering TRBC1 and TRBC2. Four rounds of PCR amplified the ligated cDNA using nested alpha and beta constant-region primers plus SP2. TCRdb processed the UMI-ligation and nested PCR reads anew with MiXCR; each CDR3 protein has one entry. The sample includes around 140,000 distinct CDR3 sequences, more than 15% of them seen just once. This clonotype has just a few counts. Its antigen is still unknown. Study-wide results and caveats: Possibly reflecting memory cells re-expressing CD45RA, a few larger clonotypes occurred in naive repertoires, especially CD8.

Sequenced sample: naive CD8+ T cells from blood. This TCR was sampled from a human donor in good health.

CDR3 in amino acids: CASSLREFDEQFF. The CDR3 DNA sequence: TGTGCCAGCAGTTTACGGGAGTTCGATGAGCAGTTCTTC. This chain links TRBV6-2 or TRBV6-3 with TRBJ2-1; tentative D call: TRBD2 (6 bases). Per the germline V gene, CDR1 is MNHEY and CDR2 is SVGEGT. Trimming shortened V by 4 bases and J by 8 bases, and 12 bases separated the two germline ends. This CDR3 region has 13 residues.